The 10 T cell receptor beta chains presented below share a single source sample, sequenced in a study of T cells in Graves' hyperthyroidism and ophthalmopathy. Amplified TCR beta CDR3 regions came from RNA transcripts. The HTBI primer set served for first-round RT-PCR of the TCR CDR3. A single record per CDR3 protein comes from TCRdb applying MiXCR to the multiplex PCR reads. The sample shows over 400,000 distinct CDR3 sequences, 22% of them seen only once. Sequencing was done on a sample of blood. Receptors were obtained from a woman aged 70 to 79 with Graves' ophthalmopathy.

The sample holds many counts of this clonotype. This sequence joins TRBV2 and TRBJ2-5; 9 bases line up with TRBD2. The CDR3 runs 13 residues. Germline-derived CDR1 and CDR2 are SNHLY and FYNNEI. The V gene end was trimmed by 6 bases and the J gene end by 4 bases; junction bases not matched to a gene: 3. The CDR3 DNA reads TGTGCCAGCAGGGGACTAGCTAGAGAGACCCAGTACTTC. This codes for CASRGLARETQYF.

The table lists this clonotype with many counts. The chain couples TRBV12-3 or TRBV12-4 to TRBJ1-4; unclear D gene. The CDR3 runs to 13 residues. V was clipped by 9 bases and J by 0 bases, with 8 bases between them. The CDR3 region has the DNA TGTGCCAGTTCGGGGACAACTAATGAAAAACTGTTTTTT. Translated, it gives CASSGTTNEKLFF.

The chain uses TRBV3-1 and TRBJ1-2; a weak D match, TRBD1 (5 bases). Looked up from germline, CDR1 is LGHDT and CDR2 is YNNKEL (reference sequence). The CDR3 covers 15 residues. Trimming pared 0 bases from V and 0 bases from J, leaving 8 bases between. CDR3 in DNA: TGTGCCAGCAGCCAAGAGGGGACTTCTAACTATGGCTACACCTTC. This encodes CASSQEGTSNYGYTF.

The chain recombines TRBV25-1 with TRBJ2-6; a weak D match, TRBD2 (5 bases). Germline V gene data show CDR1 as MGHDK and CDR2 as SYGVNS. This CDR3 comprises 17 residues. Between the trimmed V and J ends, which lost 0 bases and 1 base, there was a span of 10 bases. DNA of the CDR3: TGTGCCAGCAGTGAATATGGTGGACTTTCTGGGGCCAACGTCCTGACTTTC. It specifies CASSEYGGLSGANVLTF.

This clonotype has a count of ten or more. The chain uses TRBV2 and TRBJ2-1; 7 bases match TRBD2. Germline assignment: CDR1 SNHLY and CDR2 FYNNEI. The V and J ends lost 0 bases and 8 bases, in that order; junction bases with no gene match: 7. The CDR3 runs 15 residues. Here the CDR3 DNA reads TGTGCCAGCAGTGAAGCGGGAGGGCTTTTCGATGAGCAGTTCTTC. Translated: CASSEAGGLFDEQFF.

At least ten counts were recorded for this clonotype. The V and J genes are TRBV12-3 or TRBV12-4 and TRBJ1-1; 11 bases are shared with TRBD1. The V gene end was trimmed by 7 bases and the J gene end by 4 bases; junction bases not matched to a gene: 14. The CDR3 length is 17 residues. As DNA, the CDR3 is TGTGCCAGCACCCACGGACAGGGGGCGAGAGTAGTCACTGAAGCTTTCTTT. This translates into CASTHGQGARVVTEAFF.

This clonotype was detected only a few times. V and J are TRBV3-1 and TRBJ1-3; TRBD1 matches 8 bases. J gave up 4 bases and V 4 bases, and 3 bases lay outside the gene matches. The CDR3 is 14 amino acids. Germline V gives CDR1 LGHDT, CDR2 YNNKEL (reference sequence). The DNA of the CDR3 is TGTGCCAGCAGCCTGACAGGGGACGGAAACACCATATATTTT. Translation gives CASSLTGDGNTIYF.

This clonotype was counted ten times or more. The CDR3 nucleotides are TGTGCCAGCAGTGGGTATGCTAATGAAAAACTGTTTTTT. Its protein is CASSGYANEKLFF. V gene TRBV12-3 or TRBV12-4 combines with J gene TRBJ1-4, with D hard to call. CDR3 size: 13 residues. The germline V and J ends were trimmed by 5 bases and 3 bases, with 7 bases remaining between them.

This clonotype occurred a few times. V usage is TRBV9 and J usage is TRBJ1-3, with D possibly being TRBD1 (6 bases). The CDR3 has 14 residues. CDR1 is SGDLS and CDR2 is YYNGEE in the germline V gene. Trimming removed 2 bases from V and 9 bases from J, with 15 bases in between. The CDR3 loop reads CASSVFREGGTIYF. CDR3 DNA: TGTGCCAGCAGCGTTTTTCGAGAGGGGGGCACCATATATTTT.

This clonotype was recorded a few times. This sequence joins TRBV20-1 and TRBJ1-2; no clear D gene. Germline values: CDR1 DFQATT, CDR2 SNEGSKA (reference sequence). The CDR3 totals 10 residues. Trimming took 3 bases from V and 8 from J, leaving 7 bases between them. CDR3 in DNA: TGCAGTGCTAGTAAAGAGGGCTACACCTTC. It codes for CSASKEGYTF.